This record concerns one TCR beta chain sequence. V lost 3 bases to trimming and J lost 3 bases; unmatched junction nucleotides: 6. This CDR3 region has 16 residues. From germline, CDR1 is LGHNT and CDR2 FRNRAP. The assay was immunoSEQ multiplex PCR, and TCRdb's table has in-frame clones only and misses some. The sample shows approximately 150,000 clones, 85% to 95% of them seen only once. This specimen comes from a study of blood T cell repertoires in COVID-19. Study background: Acute and convalescent COVID-19 samples came from the United States, Italy and Spain.

The clonotype was recovered from a woman in her fifties or sixties with COVID-19, enrolled during active disease. The sample was peripheral blood. J is TRBJ2-5 and V is TRBV12-5; 11 nucleotides line up with TRBD1. The CDR3 region has the DNA TGTGCTAGTGGTTTATTCGGGACAGGGGGGGAAGAGACCCAGTACTTC. Translation: CASGLFGTGGEETQYF.